This T cell receptor (beta chain) is from a study of T cells in Graves' hyperthyroidism and ophthalmopathy. The source material, RNA transcripts, was used to amplify TCR beta CDR3 regions. Researchers ran a first-round RT-PCR on the TCR CDR3 using the HTBI primer set. In TCRdb, the multiplex PCR reads were re-called with MiXCR into one record per CDR3 protein. The data contain roughly 360,000 distinct CDR3 sequences, roughly 13% of them singletons. Sequenced: blood. The TCR sequence derives from a man in his thirties or forties with Graves' hyperthyroidism that later progressed to Graves' ophthalmopathy.

The CDR3 loop is CASSIGTSSGYTF. CDR3 nucleotides: TGTGCCAGTAGTATTGGGACATCTTCCGGCTACACCTTC. This chain links TRBV19 with TRBJ1-2; maybe TRBD1 (6 bases). The CDR3 has 13 residues. CDR1 is LNHDA and CDR2 is SQIVND in the germline V gene (reference sequence). V shed 3 bases and J shed 8 bases, with 13 bases lying between them.